This T cell receptor beta chain derives from a study of blood T cell repertoires in COVID-19. Study summary: Samples came from the United States, Italy and Spain, spanning acute and convalescent COVID-19. T cells, B-cell-depleted T cells, or PBMCs provided the cDNA or gDNA that served as material.

Authors' analysis steps: For nucleated cells, counts were estimated from reference gene primer amplification. TCRdb's copy holds only in-frame clones and misses some; the assay was immunoSEQ multiplex PCR. The DNA gave D and trimming, while V, J and clone size come from that table. This repertoire shows some 160,000 clones, 79% found once; its top ten account for about 9%. V gave up 4 bases and J gave up 5 bases, with 11 bases separating them. CDR1 and CDR2 from the germline V gene are WSHSY and SAAADI. This CDR3 is built from 13 residues. Sample: peripheral blood. V and J are TRBV10-2 and TRBJ1-1, with D possibly being TRBD1 (5 bases). The receptor was derived from a man aged 50 or older with active or convalescent COVID-19. CDR3 DNA: TGCGCCAGCAGTGTCTCAGGGTGGACTGAAGCTTTCTTT. Translation: CASSVSGWTEAFF.